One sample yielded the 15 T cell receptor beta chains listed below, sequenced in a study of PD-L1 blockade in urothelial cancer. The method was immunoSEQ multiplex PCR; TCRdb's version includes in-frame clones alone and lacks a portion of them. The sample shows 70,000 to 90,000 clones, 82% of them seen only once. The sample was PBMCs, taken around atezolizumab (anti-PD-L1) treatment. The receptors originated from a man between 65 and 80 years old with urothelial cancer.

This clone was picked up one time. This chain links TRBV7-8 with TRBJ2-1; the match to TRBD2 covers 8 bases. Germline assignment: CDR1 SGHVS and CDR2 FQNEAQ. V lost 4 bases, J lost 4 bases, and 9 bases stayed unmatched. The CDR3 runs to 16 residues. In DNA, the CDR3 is TGTGCCAGCAGCTCTAGGAGCGGGAGCGTATACAATGAGCAGTTCTTC. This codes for CASSSRSGSVYNEQFF.

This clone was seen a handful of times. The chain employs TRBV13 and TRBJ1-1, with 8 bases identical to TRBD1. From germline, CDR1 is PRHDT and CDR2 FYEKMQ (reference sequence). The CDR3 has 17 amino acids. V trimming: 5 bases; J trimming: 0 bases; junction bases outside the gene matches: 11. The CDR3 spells CASSERDRRSLNTEAFF. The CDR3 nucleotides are TGTGCCAGCAGCGAGCGGGACAGGAGATCTTTGAACACTGAAGCTTTCTTT. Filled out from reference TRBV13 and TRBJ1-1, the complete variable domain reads AAGVIQSPRHLIKEKRETATLKCYPIPRHDTVYWYQQGPGQDPQFLISFYEKMQSDKGSIPDRFSAQQFSDYHSELNMSSLELGDSALYFCASSERDRRSLNTEAFFGQGTRLTVV.

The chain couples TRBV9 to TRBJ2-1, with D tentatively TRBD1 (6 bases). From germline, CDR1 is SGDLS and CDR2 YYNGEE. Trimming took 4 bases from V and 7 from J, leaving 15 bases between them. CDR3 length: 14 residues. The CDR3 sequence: CASSSTTGSNEQFF. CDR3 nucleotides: TGTGCCAGCAGCTCAACTACAGGGTCGAATGAGCAGTTCTTC.

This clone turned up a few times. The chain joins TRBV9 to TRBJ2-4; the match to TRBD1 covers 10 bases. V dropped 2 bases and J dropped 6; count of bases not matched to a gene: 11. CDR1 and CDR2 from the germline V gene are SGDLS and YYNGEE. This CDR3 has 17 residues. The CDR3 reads CASSVGTGAGSLNIQYF. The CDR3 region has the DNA TGTGCCAGCAGCGTCGGGACAGGGGCCGGGTCATTAAACATTCAGTACTTC. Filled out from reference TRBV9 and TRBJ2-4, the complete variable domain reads DSGVTQTPKHLITATGQRVTLRCSPRSGDLSVYWYQQSLDQGLQFLIQYYNGEERAKGNILERFSAQQFPDLHSELNLSSLELGDSALYFCASSVGTGAGSLNIQYFGAGTRLSVL.

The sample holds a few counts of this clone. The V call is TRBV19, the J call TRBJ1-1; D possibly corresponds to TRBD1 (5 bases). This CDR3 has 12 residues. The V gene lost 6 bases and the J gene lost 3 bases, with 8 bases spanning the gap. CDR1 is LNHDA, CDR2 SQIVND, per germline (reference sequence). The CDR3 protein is CASRWGDTEAFF. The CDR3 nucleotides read TGTGCCAGTAGGTGGGGCGACACTGAAGCTTTCTTT.

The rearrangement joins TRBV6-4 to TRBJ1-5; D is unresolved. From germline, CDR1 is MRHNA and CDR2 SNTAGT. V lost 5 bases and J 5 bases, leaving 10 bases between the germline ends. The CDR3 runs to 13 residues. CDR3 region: CASSTTTDQPQHF. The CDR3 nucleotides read TGTGCCAGCAGTACGACAACAGATCAGCCCCAGCATTTT.

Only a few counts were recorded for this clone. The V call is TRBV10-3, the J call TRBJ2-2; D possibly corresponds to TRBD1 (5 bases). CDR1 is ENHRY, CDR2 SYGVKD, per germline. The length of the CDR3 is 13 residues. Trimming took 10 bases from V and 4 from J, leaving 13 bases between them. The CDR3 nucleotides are TGTGCCACCAAGGACAAATTCACCGGGGAGCTGTTTTTT. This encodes CATKDKFTGELFF.

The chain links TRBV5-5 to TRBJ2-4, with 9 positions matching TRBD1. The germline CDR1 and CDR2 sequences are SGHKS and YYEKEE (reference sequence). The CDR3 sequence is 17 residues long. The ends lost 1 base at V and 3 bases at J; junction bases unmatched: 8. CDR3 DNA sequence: TGTGCCAGCAGCTTGTGGGGGGACAGGGTGGGCAAAAACATTCAGTACTTC. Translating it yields CASSLWGDRVGKNIQYF.

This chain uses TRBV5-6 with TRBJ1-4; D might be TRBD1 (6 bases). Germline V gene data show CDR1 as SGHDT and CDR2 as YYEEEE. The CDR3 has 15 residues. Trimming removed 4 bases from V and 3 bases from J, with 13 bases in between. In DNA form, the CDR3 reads TGTGCCAGCAGCACACGGACAGCGGCTAATGAAAAACTGTTTTTT. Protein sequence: CASSTRTAANEKLFF.

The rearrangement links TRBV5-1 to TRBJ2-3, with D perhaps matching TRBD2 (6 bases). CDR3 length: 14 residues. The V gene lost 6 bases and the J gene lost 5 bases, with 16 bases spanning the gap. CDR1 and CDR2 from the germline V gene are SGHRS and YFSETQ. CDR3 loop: CASMRGPAGDTQYF. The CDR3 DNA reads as TGCGCCAGCATGCGGGGACCGGCCGGAGATACGCAGTATTTT.

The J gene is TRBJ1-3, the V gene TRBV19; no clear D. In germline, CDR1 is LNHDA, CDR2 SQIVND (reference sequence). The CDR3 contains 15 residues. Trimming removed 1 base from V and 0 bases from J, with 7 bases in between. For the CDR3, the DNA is TGTGCCAGTAGTATAGTCCTTCTCTCTGGAAACACCATATATTTT. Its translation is CASSIVLLSGNTIYF.

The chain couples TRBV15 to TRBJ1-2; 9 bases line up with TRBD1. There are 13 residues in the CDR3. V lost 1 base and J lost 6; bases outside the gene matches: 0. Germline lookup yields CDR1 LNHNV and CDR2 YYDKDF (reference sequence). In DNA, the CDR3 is TGTGCCACCAGCAGAGGACAGGGGGATGGCTACACCTTC. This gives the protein CATSRGQGDGYTF.

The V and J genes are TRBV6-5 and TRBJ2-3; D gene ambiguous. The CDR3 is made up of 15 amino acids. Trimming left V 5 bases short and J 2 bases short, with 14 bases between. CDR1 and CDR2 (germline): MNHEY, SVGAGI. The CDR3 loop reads CASSRYFTLTDTQYF. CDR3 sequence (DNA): TGTGCCAGCAGTCGGTACTTTACCCTCACAGATACGCAGTATTTT.

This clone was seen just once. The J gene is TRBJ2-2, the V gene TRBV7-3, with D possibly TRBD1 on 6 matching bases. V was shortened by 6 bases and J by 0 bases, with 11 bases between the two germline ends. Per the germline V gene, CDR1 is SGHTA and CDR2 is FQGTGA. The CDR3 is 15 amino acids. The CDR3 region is CASSPRGPNTGELFF. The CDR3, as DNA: TGTGCCAGCAGTCCCAGGGGCCCGAACACCGGGGAGCTGTTTTTT.

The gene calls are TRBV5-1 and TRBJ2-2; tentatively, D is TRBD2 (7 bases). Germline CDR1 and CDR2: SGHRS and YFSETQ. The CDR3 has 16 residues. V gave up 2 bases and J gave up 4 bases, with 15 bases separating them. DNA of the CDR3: TGCGCCAGCAGCTTCTCCAGGGGAGGGAGCACCGGGGAGCTGTTTTTT. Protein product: CASSFSRGGSTGELFF.